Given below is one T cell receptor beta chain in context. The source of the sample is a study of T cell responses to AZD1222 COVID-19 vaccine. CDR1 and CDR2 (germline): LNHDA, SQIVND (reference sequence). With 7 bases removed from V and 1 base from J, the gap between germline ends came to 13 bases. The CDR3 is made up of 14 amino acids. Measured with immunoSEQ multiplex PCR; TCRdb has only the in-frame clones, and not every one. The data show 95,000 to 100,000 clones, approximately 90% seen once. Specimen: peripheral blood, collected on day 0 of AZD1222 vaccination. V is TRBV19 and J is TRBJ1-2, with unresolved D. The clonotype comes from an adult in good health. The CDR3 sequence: CASISLGNNYGYTF. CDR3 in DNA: TGTGCCAGTATCTCTTTGGGCAATAACTATGGCTACACCTTC.